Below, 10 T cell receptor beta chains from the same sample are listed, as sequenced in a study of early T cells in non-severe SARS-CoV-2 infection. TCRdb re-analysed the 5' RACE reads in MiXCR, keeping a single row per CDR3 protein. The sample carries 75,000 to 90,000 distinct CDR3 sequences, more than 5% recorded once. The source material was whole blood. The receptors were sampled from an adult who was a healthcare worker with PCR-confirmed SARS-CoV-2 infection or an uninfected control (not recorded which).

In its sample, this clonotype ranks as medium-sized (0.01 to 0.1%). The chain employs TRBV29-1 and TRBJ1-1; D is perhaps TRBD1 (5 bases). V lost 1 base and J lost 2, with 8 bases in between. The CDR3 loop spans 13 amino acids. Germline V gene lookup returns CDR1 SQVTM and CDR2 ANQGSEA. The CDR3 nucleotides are TGCAGCGTTGAAGGGGGCGGAAACACTGAAGCTTTCTTT. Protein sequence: CSVEGGGNTEAFF.

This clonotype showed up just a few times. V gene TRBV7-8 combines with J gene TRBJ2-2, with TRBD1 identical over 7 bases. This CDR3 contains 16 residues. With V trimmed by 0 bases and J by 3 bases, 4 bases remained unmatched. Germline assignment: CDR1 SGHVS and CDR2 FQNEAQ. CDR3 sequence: CASSLAPDRDTGELFF. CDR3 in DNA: TGTGCCAGCAGCTTAGCCCCAGACAGGGACACCGGGGAGCTGTTTTTT.

For the CDR3, the DNA is TGTGCCAGCAGCTATGGGAATGGTGGCACAGATACGCAGTATTTT. It yields the protein CASSYGNGGTDTQYF. The chain uses TRBV13 and TRBJ2-3; unclear D gene. V shed 4 bases and J shed 1 base, with 12 bases lying between them. The CDR3 consists of 15 residues. In germline, CDR1 is PRHDT, CDR2 FYEKMQ (reference sequence). Full variable domain (outside the CDR3, taken from reference TRBV13 and TRBJ2-3): AAGVIQSPRHLIKEKRETATLKCYPIPRHDTVYWYQQGPGQDPQFLISFYEKMQSDKGSIPDRFSAQQFSDYHSELNMSSLELGDSALYFCASSYGNGGTDTQYFGPGTRLTVL.

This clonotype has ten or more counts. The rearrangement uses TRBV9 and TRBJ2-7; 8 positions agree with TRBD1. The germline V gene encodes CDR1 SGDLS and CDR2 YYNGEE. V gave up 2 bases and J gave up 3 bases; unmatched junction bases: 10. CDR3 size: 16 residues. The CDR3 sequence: CASSVSTGGSYYEQYF. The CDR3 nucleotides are TGTGCCAGCAGCGTTAGCACAGGGGGATCATACTACGAGCAGTACTTC. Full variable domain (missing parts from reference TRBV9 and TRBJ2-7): DSGVTQTPKHLITATGQRVTLRCSPRSGDLSVYWYQQSLDQGLQFLIQYYNGEERAKGNILERFSAQQFPDLHSELNLSSLELGDSALYFCASSVSTGGSYYEQYFGPGTRLTVT.

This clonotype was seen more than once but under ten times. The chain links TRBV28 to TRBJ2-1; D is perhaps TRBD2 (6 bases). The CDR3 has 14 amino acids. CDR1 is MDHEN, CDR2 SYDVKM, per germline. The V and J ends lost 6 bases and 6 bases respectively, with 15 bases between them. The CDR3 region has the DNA TGTGCCAGCAGCCCGGCAGGGAGGCCCAATGAGCAGTTCTTC. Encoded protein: CASSPAGRPNEQFF.

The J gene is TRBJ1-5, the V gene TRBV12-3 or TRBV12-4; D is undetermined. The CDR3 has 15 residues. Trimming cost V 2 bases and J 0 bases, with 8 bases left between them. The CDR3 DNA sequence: TGTGCCAGCAGTTTACCGCGTCTTAGCAATCAGCCCCAGCATTTT. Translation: CASSLPRLSNQPQHF.

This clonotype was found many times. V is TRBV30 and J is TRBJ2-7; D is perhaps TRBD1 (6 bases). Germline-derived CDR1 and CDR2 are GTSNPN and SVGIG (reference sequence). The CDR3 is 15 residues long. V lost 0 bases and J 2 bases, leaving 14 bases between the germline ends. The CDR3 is CAWSVGRTVTYEQYF. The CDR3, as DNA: TGTGCCTGGAGTGTAGGCCGGACAGTTACCTACGAGCAGTACTTC.

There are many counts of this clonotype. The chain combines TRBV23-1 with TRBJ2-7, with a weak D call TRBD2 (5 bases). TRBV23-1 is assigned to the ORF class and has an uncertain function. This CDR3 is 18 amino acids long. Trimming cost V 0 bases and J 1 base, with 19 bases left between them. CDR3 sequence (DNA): TGCGCCAGCAGTCAATCGGGCCTAACGGAGCGGCAATCCTACGAGCAGTACTTC. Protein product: CASSQSGLTERQSYEQYF.

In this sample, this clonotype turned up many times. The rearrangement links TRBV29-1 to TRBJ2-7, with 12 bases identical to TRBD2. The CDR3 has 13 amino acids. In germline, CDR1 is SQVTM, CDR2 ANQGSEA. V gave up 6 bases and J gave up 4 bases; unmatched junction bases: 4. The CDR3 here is CSVGLAGSYEQYF. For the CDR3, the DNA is TGCAGCGTCGGACTAGCGGGAAGTTACGAGCAGTACTTC.

The DNA of the CDR3 is TGTGCCAGCAGCCGCCCACCCCTGACAGGGCCTGGAAACACCATATATTTT. This translates into CASSRPPLTGPGNTIYF. The V call is TRBV4-2, the J call TRBJ1-3, with 7 bases fitting TRBD1. Unmatched junction bases numbered 11, after V lost 4 bases and J lost 2 bases. The CDR3 is 17 amino acids. CDR1 is LGHNA and CDR2 is YNFKEQ in the germline V gene.